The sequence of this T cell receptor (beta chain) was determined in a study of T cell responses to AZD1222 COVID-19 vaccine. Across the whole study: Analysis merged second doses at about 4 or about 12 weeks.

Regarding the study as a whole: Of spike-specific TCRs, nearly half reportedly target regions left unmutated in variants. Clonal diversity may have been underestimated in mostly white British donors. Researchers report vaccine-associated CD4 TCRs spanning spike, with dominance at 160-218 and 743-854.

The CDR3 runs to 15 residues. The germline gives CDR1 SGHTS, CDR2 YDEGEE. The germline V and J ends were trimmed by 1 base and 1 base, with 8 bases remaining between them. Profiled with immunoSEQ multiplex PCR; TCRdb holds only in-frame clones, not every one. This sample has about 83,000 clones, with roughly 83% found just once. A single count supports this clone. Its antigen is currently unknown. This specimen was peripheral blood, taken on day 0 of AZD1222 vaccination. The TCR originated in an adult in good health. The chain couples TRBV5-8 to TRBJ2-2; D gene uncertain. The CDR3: CASSLLGRNTGELFF. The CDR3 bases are TGTGCCAGCAGCTTGTTAGGACGGAACACCGGGGAGCTGTTTTTT.